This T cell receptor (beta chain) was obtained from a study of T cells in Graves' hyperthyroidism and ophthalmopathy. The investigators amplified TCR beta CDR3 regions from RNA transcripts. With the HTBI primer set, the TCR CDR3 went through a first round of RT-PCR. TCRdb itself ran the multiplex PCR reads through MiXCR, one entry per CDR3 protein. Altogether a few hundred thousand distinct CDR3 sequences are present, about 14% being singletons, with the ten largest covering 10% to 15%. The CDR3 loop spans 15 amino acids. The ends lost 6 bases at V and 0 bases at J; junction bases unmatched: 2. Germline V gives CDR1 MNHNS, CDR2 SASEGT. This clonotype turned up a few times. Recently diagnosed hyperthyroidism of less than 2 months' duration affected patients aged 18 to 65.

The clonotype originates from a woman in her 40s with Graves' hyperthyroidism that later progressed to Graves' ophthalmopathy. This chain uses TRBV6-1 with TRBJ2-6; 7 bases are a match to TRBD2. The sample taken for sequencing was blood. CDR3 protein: CASRAGVSGANVLTF. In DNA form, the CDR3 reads TGTGCCAGCAGGGCGGGGGTCTCTGGGGCCAACGTCCTGACTTTC.